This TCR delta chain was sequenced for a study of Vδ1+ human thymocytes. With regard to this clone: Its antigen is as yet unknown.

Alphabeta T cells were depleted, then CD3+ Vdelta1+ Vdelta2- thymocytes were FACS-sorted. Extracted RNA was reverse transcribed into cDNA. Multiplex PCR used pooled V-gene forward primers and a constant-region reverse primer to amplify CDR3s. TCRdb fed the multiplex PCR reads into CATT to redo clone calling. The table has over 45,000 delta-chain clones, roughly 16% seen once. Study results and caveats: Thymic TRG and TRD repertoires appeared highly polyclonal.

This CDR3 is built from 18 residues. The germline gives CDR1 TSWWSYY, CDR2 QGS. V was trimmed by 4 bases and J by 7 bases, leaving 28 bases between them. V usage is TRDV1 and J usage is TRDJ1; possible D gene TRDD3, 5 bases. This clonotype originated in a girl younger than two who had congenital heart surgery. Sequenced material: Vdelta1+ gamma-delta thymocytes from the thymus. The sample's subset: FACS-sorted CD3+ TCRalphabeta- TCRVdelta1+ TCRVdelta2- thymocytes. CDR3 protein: CALGAPPPVGLGTIKLIF. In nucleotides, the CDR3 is TGTGCTCTTGGGGCACCTCCCCCCGTTGGGCTGGGTACCATTAAACTCATCTTT.